This TCR beta chain was sequenced for a study of tumor-infiltrating lymphocytes in localized non-small cell lung cancer. Turning to the study itself: Several tumor histologies, both smoking statuses, and some post-neoadjuvant chemotherapy samples were included. Each patient gave resected tumor and non-adjacent uninvolved lung tissue.

Notes on this clone: Antigen specificity is unknown.

Profiled with immunoSEQ multiplex PCR; TCRdb holds only in-frame clones, not every one. The sample has fewer than 20,000 clones, 80% seen once. Regarding the study as a whole: TCRbeta sequencing showed higher T cell infiltration in tumors than uninvolved lung.

V was clipped by 8 bases and J by 6 bases; unmatched bases: 5. The CDR3 covers 14 residues. The germline V gene has CDR1 MNHNS and CDR2 SASEGT. Sequencing was performed on uninvolved lung tissue not adjacent to the tumor. This chain links TRBV6-1 with TRBJ2-3; 13 bases align to TRBD2. The source is a human donor with non-small cell lung cancer. This CDR3 reads CASQGLAGSDTQYF. CDR3 in DNA: TGTGCCAGCCAGGGACTAGCGGGATCCGATACGCAGTATTTT.